This T cell receptor beta chain was sequenced for a study of T cell repertoires in cytomegalovirus infection. TCRdb reanalysed the reads using MiXCR and keeps one entry per CDR3 protein. The sample consists of 200,000 to 300,000 distinct CDR3 sequences, about an eighth of them appearing once. This TCR derives from a human donor in good health (CMV status not recorded). Some clones in this sample may be carry-over from other donors' samples. Sequencing was carried out using PBMCs.

Here the CDR3 reads CASSLPGTRSYEQYF. DNA for the CDR3: TGTGCCAGCAGTTTACCCGGGACTAGATCCTACGAGCAGTACTTC. The J gene is TRBJ2-7, the V gene TRBV28, with 8 bases fitting TRBD2. V lost 2 bases and J lost 1; bases outside the gene matches: 4. Germline V CDR1 and CDR2: MDHEN, SYDVKM. There are 15 residues in the CDR3.